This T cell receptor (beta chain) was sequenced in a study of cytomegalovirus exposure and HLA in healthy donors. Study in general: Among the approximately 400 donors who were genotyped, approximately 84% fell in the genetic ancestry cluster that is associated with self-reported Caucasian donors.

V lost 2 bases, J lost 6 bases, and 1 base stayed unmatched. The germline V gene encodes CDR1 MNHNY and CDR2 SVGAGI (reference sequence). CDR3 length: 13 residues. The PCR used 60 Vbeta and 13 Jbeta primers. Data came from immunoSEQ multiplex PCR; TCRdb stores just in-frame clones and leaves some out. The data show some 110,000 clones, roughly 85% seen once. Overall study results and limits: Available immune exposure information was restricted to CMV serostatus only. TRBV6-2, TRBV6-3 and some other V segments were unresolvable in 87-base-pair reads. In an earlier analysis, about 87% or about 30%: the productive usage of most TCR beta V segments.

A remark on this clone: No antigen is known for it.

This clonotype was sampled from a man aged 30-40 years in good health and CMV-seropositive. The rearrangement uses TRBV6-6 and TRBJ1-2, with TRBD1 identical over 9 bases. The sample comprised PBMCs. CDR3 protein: CASSYGTGNGYTF. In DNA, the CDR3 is TGTGCCAGCAGTTACGGGACAGGGAATGGCTACACCTTC.